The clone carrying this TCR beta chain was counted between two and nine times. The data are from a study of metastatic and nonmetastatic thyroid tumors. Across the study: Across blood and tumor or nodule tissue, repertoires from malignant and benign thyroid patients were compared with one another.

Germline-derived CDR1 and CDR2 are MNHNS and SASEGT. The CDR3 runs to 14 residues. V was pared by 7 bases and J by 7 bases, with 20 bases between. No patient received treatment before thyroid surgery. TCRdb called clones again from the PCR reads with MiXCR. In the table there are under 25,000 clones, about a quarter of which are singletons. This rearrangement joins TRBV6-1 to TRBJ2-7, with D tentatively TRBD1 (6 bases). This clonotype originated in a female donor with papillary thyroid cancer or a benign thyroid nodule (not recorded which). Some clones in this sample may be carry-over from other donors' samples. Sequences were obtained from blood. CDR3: CASTPGTPGGEQYF. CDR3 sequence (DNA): TGTGCCAGCACCCCCGGGACACCGGGCGGTGAGCAGTACTTC.